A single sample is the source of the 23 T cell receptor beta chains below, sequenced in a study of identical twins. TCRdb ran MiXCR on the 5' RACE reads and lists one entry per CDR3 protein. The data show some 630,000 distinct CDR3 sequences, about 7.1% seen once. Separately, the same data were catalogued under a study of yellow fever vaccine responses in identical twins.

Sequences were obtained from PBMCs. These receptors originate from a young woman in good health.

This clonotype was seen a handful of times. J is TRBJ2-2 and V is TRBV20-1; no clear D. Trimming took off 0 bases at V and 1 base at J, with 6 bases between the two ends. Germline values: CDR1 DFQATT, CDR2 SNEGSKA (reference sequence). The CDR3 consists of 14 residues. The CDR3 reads CSARDFGNTGELFF. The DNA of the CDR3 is TGCAGTGCTAGAGATTTTGGGAACACCGGGGAGCTGTTTTTT.

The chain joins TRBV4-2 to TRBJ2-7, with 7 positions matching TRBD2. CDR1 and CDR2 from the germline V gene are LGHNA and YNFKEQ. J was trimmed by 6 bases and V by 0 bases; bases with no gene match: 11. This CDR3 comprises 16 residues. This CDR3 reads CASSQELAESGLEQYF. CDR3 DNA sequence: TGTGCCAGCAGCCAAGAGCTAGCGGAGTCAGGGCTCGAGCAGTACTTC.

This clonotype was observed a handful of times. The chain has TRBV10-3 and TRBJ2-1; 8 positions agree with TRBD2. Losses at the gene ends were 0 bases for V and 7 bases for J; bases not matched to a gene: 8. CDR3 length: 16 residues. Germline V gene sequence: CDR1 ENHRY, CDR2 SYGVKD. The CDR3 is CAISESVGLGGNEQFF. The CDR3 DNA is TGTGCCATCAGTGAGTCCGTGGGACTAGGCGGGAATGAGCAGTTCTTC.

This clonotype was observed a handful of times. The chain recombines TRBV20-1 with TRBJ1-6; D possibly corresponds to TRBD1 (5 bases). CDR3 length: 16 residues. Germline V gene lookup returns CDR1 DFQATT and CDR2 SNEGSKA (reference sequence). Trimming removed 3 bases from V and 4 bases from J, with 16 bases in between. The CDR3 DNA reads TGCAGTGCTAGCCGCGGGGCTCCGGGGTATAATTCACCCCTCCACTTT. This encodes CSASRGAPGYNSPLHF.

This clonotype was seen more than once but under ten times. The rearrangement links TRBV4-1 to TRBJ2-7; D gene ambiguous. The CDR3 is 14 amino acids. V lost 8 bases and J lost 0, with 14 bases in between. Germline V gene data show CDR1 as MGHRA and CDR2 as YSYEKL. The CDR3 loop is CASRLGLSSYEQYF. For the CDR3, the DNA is TGCGCCAGCCGCCTAGGGCTTAGCTCCTACGAGCAGTACTTC.

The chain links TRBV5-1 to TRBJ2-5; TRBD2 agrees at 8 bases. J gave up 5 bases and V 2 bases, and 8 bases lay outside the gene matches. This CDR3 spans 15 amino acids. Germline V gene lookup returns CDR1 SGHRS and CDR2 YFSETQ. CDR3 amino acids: CASSFNGGAVETQYF. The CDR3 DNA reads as TGCGCCAGCAGCTTCAACGGGGGGGCCGTGGAGACCCAGTACTTC. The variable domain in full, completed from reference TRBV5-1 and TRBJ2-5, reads KAGVTQTPRYLIKTRGQQVTLSCSPISGHRSVSWYQQTPGQGLQFLFEYFSETQRNKGNFPGRFSGRQFSNSRSEMNVSTLELGDSALYLCASSFNGGAVETQYFGPGTRLLVL.

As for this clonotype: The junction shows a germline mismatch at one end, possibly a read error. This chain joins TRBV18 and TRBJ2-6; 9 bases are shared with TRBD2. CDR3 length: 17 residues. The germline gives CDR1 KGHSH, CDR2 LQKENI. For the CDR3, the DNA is TGTGCCAGCTCACGGACTAGCGCGGTCTCTAGGGCCAACGTCCTGACTTTC. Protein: CASSRTSAVSRANVLTF. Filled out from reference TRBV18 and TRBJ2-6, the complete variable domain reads NAGVMQNPRHLVRRRGQEARLRCSPMKGHSHVYWYRQLPEEGLKFMVYLQKENIIDESGMPKERFSAEFPKEGPSILRIQQVVRGDSAAYFCASSRTSAVSRANVLTFGAGSRLTVL.

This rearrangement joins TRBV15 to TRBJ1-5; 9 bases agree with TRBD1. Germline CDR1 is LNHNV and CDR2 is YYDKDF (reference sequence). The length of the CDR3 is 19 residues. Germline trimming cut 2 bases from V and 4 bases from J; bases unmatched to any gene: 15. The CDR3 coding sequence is TGTGCCACCAGCAGATCCGGGACAGGGTTCGGCAGCGGAAATCAGCCCCAGCATTTT. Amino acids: CATSRSGTGFGSGNQPQHF.

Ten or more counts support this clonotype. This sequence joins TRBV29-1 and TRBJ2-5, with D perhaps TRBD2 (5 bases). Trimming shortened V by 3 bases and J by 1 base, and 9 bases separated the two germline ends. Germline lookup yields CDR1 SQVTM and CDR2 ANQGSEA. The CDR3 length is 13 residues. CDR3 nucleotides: TGCAGCGTTGACGGGGTGGGCCAAGAGACCCAGTACTTC. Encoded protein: CSVDGVGQETQYF.

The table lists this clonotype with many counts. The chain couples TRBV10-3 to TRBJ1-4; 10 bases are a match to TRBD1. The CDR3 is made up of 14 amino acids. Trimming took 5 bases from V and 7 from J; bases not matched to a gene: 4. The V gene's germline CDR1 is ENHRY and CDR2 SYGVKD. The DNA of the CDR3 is TGTGCCATCAGTTCGGGACAGGGGTTTGAAAAACTGTTTTTT. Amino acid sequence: CAISSGQGFEKLFF.

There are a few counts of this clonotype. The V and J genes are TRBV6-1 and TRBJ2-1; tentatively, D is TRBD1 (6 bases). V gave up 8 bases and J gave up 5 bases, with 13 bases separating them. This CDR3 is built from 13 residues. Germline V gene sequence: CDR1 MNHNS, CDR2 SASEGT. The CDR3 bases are TGTGCCAGCCGTGGCAGGGGCCACAATGAGCAGTTCTTC. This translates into CASRGRGHNEQFF.

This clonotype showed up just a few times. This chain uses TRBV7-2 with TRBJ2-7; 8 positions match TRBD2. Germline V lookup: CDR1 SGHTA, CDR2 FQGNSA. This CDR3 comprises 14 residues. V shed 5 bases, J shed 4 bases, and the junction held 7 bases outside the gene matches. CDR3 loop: CASSTRTSLYEQYF. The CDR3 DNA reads TGTGCCAGCAGCACCCGGACTAGCCTATACGAGCAGTACTTC.

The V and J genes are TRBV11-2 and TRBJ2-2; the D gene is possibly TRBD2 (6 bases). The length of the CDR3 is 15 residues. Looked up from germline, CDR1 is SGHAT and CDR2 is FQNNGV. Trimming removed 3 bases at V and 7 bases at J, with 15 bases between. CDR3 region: CASSFSTTSIGELFF. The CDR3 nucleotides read TGTGCCAGCAGCTTTTCCACGACTAGTATCGGGGAGCTGTTTTTT.

This CDR3 is CSVDVGKETQYF. DNA of the CDR3: TGCAGCGTTGACGTGGGGAAAGAGACCCAGTACTTC. V gene TRBV29-1 combines with J gene TRBJ2-5; the D is unclear. V was shortened by 3 bases and J by 3 bases, with 8 bases between the two germline ends. The germline V gene encodes CDR1 SQVTM and CDR2 ANQGSEA. This CDR3 spans 12 amino acids.

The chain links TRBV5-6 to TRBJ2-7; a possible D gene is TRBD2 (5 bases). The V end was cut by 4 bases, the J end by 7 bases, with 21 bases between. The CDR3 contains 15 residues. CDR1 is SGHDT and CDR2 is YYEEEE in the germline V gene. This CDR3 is CASSPARAGGREQYF. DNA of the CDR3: TGTGCCAGCAGCCCTGCTCGGGCGGGCGGCAGAGAGCAGTACTTC.

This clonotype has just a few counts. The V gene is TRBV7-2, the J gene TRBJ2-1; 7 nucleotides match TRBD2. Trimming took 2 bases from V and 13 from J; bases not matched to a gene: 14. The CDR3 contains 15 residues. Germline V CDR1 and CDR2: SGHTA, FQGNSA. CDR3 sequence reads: CASSLPPGGKNEQFF. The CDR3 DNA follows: TGTGCCAGCAGCTTACCGCCGGGAGGAAAAAACGAACAGTTCTTC.

This CDR3 is CASKASGPQWSYNEQFF. In nucleotides, the CDR3 is TGTGCCAGCAAGGCTAGCGGGCCTCAATGGTCCTACAATGAGCAGTTCTTC. The chain combines TRBV4-2 with TRBJ2-1, with 8 bases matching TRBD2. Germline CDR1 is LGHNA and CDR2 is YNFKEQ. The ends lost 7 bases at V and 1 base at J; junction bases unmatched: 12. The CDR3 consists of 17 residues.

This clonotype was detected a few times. CDR3 nucleotide sequence: TGTGCCAGCAGCTCCTTTACAGAGAACACCGGGGAGCTGTTTTTT. Translation gives CASSSFTENTGELFF. This chain links TRBV11-3 with TRBJ2-2, with D unclear. Germline CDR1 reads SGHNT; CDR2 reads YENEEA. The CDR3 runs 15 residues. V shed 4 bases and J shed 1 base, with 10 bases lying between them.

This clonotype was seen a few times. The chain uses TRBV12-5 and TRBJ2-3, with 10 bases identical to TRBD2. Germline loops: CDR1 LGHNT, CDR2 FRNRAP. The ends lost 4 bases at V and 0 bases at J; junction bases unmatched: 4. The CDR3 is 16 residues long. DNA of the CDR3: TGTGCTAGTGGTTCCGGACTAGCGGAGAGCACAGATACGCAGTATTTT. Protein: CASGSGLAESTDTQYF. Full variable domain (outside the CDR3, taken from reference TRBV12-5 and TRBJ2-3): DARVTQTPRHKVTEMGQEVTMRCQPILGHNTVFWYRQTMMQGLELLAYFRNRAPLDDSGMPKDRFSAEMPDATLATLKIQPSEPRDSAVYFCASGSGLAESTDTQYFGPGTRLTVL.

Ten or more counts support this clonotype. The chain's CDR3 is CASSYLSGLAGGEDEQFF. The CDR3 DNA sequence: TGTGCCAGCAGTTATCTCTCGGGACTAGCGGGAGGGGAGGATGAGCAGTTCTTC. The chain has TRBV28 and TRBJ2-1; TRBD2 matches at 16 bases. V was pared by 4 bases and J by 8 bases, with 11 bases of the junction left unmatched. CDR3 length: 18 amino acids. In germline, CDR1 is MDHEN, CDR2 SYDVKM.

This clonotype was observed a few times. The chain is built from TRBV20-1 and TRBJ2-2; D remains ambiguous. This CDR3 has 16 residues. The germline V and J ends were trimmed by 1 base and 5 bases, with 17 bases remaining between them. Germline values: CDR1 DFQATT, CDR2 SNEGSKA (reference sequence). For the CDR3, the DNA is TGCAGTGCTAGAGGGGGTCACGGACCTGGGACCGGGGAGCTGTTTTTT. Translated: CSARGGHGPGTGELFF.

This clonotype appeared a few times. CDR3 nucleotides: TGTGCCAGCAGCCAAGAAACTAGCGGGCTCTACAATGAGCAGTTCTTC. Its protein product is CASSQETSGLYNEQFF. The chain carries TRBV14 and TRBJ2-1, with 9 positions matching TRBD2. Trimming removed 0 bases from V and 3 bases from J; junction bases left unmatched: 3. CDR3 length: 16 residues. Germline V gives CDR1 SGHDN, CDR2 FVKESK.

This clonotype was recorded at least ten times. The DNA for the CDR3 is TGTGCCAGCAGCTTTACCACCCCCGGGACAGGGGGGACCGGGGAGCTGTTTTTT. Translation gives CASSFTTPGTGGTGELFF. The V gene is TRBV11-2, the J gene TRBJ2-2; 11 nucleotides align to TRBD1. The CDR3 is 18 amino acids. Germline V gene sequence: CDR1 SGHAT, CDR2 FQNNGV. J gave up 5 bases and V 3 bases, and 11 bases lay outside the gene matches.